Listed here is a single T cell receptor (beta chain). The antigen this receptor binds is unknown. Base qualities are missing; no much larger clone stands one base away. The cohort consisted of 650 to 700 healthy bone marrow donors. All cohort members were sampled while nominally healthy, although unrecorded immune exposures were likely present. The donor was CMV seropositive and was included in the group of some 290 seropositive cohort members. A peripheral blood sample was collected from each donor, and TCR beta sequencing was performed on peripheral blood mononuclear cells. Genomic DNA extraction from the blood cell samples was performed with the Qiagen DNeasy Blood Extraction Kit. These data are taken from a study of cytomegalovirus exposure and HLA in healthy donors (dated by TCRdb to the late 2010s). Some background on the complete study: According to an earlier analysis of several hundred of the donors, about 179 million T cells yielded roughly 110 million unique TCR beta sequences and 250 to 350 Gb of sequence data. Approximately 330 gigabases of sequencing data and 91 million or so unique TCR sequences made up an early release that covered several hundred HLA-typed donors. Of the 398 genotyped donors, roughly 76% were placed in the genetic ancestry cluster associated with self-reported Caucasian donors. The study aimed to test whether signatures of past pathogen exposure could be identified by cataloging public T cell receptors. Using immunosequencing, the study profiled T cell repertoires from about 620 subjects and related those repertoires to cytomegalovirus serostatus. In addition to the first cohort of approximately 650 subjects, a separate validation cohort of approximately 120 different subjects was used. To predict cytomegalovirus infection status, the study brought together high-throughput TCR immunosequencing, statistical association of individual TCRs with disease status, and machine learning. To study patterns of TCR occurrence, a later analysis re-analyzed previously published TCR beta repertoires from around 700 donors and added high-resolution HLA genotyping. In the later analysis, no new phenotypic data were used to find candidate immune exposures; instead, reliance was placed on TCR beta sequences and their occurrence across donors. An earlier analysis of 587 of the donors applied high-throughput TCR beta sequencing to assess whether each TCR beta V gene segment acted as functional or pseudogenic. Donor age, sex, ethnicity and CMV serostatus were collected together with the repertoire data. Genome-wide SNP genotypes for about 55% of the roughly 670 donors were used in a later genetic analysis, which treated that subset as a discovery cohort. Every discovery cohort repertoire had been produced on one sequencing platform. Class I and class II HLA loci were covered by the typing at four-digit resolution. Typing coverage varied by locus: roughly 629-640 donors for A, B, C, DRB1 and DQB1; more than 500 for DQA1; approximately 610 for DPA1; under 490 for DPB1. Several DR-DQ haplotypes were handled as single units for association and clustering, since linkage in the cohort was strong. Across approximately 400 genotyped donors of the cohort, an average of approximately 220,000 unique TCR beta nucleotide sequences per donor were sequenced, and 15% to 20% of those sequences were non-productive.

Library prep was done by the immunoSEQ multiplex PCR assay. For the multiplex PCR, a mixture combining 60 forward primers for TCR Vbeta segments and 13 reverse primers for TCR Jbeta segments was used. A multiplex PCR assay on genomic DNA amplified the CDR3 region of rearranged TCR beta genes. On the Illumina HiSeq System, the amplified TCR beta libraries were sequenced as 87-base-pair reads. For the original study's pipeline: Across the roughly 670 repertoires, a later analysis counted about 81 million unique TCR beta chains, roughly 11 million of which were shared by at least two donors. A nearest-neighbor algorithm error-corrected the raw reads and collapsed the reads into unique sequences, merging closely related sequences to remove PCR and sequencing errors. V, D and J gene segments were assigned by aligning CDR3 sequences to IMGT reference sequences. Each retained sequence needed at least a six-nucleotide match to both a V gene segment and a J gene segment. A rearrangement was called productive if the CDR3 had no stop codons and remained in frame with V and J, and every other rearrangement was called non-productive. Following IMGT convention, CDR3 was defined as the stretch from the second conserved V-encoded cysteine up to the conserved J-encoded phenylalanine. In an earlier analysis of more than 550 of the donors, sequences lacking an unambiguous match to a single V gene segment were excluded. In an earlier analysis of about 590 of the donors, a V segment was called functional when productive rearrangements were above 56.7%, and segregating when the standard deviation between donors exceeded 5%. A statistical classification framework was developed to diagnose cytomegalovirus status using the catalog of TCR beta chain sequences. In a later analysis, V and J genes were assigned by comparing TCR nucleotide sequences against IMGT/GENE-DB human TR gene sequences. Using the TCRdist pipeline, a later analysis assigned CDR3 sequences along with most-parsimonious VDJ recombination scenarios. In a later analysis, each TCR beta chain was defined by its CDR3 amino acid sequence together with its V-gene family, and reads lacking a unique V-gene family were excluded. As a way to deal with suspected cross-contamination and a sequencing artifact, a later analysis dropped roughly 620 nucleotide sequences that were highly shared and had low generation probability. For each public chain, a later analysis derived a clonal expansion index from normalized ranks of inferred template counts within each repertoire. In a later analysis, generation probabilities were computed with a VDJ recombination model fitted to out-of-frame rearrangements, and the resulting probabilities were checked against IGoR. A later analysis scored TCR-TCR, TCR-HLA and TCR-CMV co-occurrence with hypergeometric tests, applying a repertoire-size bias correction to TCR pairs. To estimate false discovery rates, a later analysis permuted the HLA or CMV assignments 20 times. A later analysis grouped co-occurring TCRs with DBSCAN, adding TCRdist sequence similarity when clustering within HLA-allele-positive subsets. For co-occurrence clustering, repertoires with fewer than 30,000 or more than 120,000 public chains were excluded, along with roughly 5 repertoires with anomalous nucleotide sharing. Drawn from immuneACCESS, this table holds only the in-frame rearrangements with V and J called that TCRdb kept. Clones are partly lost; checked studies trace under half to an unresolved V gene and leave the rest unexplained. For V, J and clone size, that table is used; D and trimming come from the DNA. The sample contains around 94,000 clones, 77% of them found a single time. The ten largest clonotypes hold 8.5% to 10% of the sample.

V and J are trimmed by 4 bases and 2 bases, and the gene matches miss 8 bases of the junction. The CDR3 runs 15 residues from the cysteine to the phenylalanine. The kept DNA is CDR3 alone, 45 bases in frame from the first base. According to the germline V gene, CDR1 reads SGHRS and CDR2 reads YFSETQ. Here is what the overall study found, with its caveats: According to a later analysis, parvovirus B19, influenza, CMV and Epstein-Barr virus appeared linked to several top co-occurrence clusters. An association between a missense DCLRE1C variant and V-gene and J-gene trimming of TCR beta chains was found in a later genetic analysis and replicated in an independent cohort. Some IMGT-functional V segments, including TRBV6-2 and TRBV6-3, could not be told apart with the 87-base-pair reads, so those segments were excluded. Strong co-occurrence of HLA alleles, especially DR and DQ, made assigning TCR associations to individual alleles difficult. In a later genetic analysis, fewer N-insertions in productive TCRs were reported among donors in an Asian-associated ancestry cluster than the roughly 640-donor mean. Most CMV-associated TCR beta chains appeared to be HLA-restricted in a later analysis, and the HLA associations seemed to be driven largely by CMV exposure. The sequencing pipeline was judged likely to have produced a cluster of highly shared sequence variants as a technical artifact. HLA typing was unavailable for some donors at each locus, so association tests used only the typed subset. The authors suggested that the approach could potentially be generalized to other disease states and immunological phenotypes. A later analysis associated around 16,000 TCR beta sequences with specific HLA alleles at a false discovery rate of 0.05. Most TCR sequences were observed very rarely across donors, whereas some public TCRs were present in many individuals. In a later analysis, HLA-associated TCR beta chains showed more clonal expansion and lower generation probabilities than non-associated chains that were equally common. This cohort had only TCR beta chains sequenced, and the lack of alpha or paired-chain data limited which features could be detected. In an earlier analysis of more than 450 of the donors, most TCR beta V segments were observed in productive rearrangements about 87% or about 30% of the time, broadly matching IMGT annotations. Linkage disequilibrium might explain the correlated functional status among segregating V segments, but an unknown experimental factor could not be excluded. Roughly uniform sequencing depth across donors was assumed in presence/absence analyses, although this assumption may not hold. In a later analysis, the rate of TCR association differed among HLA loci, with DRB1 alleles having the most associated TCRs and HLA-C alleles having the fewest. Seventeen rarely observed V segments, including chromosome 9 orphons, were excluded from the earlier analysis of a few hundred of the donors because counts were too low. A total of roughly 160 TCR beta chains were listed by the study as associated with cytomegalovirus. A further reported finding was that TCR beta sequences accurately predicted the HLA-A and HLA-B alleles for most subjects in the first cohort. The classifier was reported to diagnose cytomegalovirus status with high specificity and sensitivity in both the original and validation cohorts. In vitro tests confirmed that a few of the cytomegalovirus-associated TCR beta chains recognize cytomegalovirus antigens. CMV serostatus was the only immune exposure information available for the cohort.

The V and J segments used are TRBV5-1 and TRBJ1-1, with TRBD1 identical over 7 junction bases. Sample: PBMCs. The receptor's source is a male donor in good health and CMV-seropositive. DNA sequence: TGCGCCAGCAGCCCTTGGACAGGTTCCAACACTGAAGCTTTCTTT. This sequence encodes CASSPWTGSNTEAFF.